These T cell receptor beta chains were read from a single sample in a study of cytomegalovirus exposure and HLA in healthy donors. Clones were read by immunoSEQ multiplex PCR, and TCRdb kept only the in-frame ones, dropping some. In the table there are approximately 130,000 clones, roughly 83% of which are singletons. The sequenced sample consisted of PBMCs. These receptors originate from a man aged 40-50 years in good health and CMV-seronegative. Each CDR3 is given with its conserved first and last residue.

>13|TRBV27
CASSEAFNYGYTF
>13|TRBV7-9
CASSSGTGDEQYF
>13|TRBV29-1
CSVPGENSETQYF
>16|TRBV5-5
CASSSWTGDGTIGYTF
>14|TRBV7-2
CASSLRGLQETQYF
>16|TRBV7-2
CASSLYLAGPYNEQFF
>12|TRBV6-6
CASSPVGNTIYF
>15|TRBV5-1
CASSLQGASNQPQHF
>17|TRBV7-3
CASSLYGTKGSTDTQYF
>16|TRBV5-1
CASSKIAGGITDTQYF
>16|TRBV7-9
CASSPVRFWSNTEAFF
>14|TRBV11-3
CASSPAASTDTQYF
>13|TRBV6-5
CASTPGPYNEQFF
>15|TRBV2
CASRNRMPSGNTIYF
>20|TRBV27
CASSYNPDRSGTSIYNEQFF
>18|TRBV4-3
CASSQDYPPGTTGPPLHF
>14|TRBV11-2
CASTGREGTHEQYF
>12|TRBV2
CASSVQGNIQYF
>15|TRBV6-5
CASSYSADSNQPQHF
>17|TRBV9
CASSVGALAGGQETQYF
>14|TRBV7-3
CASSFCGRACEQYF
>16|TRBV7-3
CASSLGAGVKGGELFF
>15|TRBV11-2
CASSRVGRGTDTQYF
>13|TRBV14
CASSQGGGYEQYF
>14|TRBV27
CASSYGGSSYEQYF